Following are 5 T cell receptor beta chains from one sample sequenced in a study of shared clonotypes between healthy human individuals. Repertoires were generated with immunoSEQ multiplex PCR, while TCRdb's copy carries only in-frame clones and drops some. The sample lists 800,000 to 950,000 clones; 96% were seen once. The naive CD8 fraction comprised CD45RO-negative cells positively selected for CCR7 and excluded terminally differentiated effector memory CD45RA+ cells. Sequenced sample: naive CD8+ T cells sorted from blood. The receptor source for this set is a man aged 25 to 40 in good health.

This chain connects TRBV28 to TRBJ2-2, with D maybe TRBD2 (5 bases). Germline lookup yields CDR1 MDHEN and CDR2 SYDVKM. V was cut by 4 bases and J by 3 bases, with 9 bases left in between. This CDR3 has 14 residues. This CDR3 reads CASSYLGDTGELFF. In DNA form, the CDR3 reads TGTGCCAGCAGTTACCTCGGGGACACCGGGGAGCTGTTTTTT.

The chain uses TRBV29-1 and TRBJ2-1; possibly TRBD1 or TRBD2 for D (5 bases each). This CDR3 region has 10 residues. The germline V gene encodes CDR1 SQVTM and CDR2 ANQGSEA. V was trimmed by 6 bases and J by 10 bases, leaving 10 bases between them. The CDR3 is CSVSGTEQFF. CDR3 in DNA: TGCAGCGTCTCAGGGACCGAGCAGTTCTTC.

CDR3 DNA: TGTGCCAGCAGTAGCCTAGCGGGAGAGACCTACAATGAGCAGTTCTTC. Translated, it gives CASSSLAGETYNEQFF. The chain recombines TRBV6-4 with TRBJ2-1; 10 positions match TRBD2. The trim removed 5 bases at V and 2 bases at J, leaving 6 bases unmatched. CDR3 length: 16 residues. Germline values: CDR1 MRHNA, CDR2 SNTAGT.

The genes are TRBV11-3 and TRBJ2-5, with a possible D match to TRBD2 (5 bases). V shed 4 bases and J shed 1 base, with 16 bases lying between them. The CDR3 runs 16 residues. Germline CDR1 SGHNT, CDR2 YENEEA. In nucleotides, the CDR3 is TGTGCCAGCAGCTCTAGCCCCCGGGCAAGCCAAGAGACCCAGTACTTC. This translates into CASSSSPRASQETQYF.

The chain links TRBV7-9 to TRBJ2-5, with D maybe TRBD2 (6 bases). Germline V gives CDR1 SEHNR, CDR2 FQNEAQ (reference sequence). This CDR3 contains 15 residues. V was trimmed by 0 bases and J by 5 bases, leaving 13 bases between them. This chain's CDR3 is CASSLAGGRAETQYF. The CDR3 nucleotides are TGTGCCAGCAGCTTAGCGGGGGGTCGGGCCGAGACCCAGTACTTC.